The T cell receptor beta chain under discussion was sequenced for a study of blood T cell repertoires in COVID-19. This clone has a handful of counts. Germline V gene sequence: CDR1 MNHEY, CDR2 SMNVEV (reference sequence). V lost 8 bases and J lost 8; bases outside the gene matches: 9. The CDR3 sequence is 14 residues long. Produced via immunoSEQ multiplex PCR; TCRdb's table is partial and in-frame only. Of tens of thousands of clones listed, approximately 90% are singletons. The sample comprised peripheral blood. The receptor comes from a human donor in a cohort sampled during active COVID-19. The chain links TRBV27 to TRBJ2-1; TRBD2 matches 10 bases. The CDR3 DNA follows: TGTGCCAGCGGGGAGCGGGGGGGGATGGATGAGCAGTTCTTC. It yields the protein CASGERGGMDEQFF.